Each of the 24 T cell receptor beta chains below was sequenced from the same sample in a study of blood T cell repertoires in COVID-19. Assay used: immunoSEQ multiplex PCR; TCRdb lists only in-frame clones, some missing. The data contain approximately 65,000 clones, 81% of them singletons. What was sequenced was peripheral blood. The receptors derive from a man older than 75 with acute or convalescent COVID-19.

V and J are TRBV11-2 and TRBJ1-2; TRBD1 agrees at 7 bases. From germline, CDR1 is SGHAT and CDR2 FQNNGV. V was clipped by 3 bases and J by 8 bases; unmatched bases: 9. The CDR3 sequence is 14 residues long. The DNA for the CDR3 is TGTGCCAGCAGCTTGAGTAACAGGGGAGACGGCTACACCTTC. Translated: CASSLSNRGDGYTF.

This sequence joins TRBV12-5 and TRBJ2-1; 7 positions match TRBD1. Germline-derived CDR1 and CDR2 are LGHNT and FRNRAP. J was trimmed by 2 bases and V by 7 bases; bases with no gene match: 14. CDR3 size: 17 residues. The CDR3 region is CASAKSGTEFTYNEQFF. As DNA, the CDR3 is TGTGCTAGTGCTAAATCAGGGACAGAATTTACCTACAATGAGCAGTTCTTC. Drawing the rest from reference TRBV12-5 and TRBJ2-1, the complete variable domain is DARVTQTPRHKVTEMGQEVTMRCQPILGHNTVFWYRQTMMQGLELLAYFRNRAPLDDSGMPKDRFSAEMPDATLATLKIQPSEPRDSAVYFCASAKSGTEFTYNEQFFGPGTRLTVL.

This clone has a handful of counts. The V and J genes are TRBV24-1 and TRBJ2-2; 8 bases are a match to TRBD2. V gave up 4 bases and J gave up 4 bases; unmatched junction bases: 7. The CDR3 is 16 amino acids. Germline CDR1 is KGHDR and CDR2 is SFDVKD. The CDR3 is CATSDPGLEVTGELFF. The DNA of the CDR3 is TGTGCCACCAGTGACCCGGGACTAGAGGTCACCGGGGAGCTGTTTTTT.

V and J are TRBV9 and TRBJ1-5; TRBD1 is a possible D gene (6 bases). The germline CDR1 and CDR2 sequences are SGDLS and YYNGEE. Trimming cost V 0 bases and J 2 bases, with 12 bases left between them. The CDR3 totals 16 residues. Written as DNA, the CDR3 is TGTGCCAGCAGCGTAGGGGTGGGGGCCGGCAATCAGCCCCAGCATTTT. Encoded protein: CASSVGVGAGNQPQHF.

The chain links TRBV12-3 or TRBV12-4 to TRBJ1-5; no clear D gene. The ends were cut back, 3 bases at V and 7 bases at J, with 10 bases in the middle. The CDR3 has 13 amino acids. As DNA, the CDR3 is TGTGCCAGCAGTTTCGGAGAAGGACAGCCCCAGCATTTT. Translated: CASSFGEGQPQHF.

The chain couples TRBV3-1 (or the pseudogene TRBV3-2) to TRBJ1-2; the D gene is possibly TRBD1 (5 bases). Germline values: CDR1 LGHDT, CDR2 YNNKEL (reference sequence). This CDR3 is 13 amino acids long. The V and J ends lost 4 bases and 6 bases respectively, with 12 bases between them. CDR3 region: CASSLFDSHGYTF. The CDR3 bases are TGTGCCAGCAGCCTTTTCGACAGTCATGGCTACACCTTC.

The chain recombines TRBV9 with TRBJ1-3; D is possibly TRBD1 (5 bases). CDR3 length: 17 residues. Between the trimmed V and J ends, which lost 0 bases and 2 bases, there was a span of 15 bases. From germline, CDR1 is SGDLS and CDR2 YYNGEE. The CDR3 reads CASSVGGQGGTGNTIYF. Here the CDR3 DNA reads TGTGCCAGCAGCGTAGGGGGTCAGGGAGGAACTGGAAACACCATATATTTT. Based on the CDR3 plus reference TRBV9 and TRBJ1-3, the full variable domain is DSGVTQTPKHLITATGQRVTLRCSPRSGDLSVYWYQQSLDQGLQFLIQYYNGEERAKGNILERFSAQQFPDLHSELNLSSLELGDSALYFCASSVGGQGGTGNTIYFGEGSWLTVV.

The chain carries TRBV24-1 and TRBJ2-3; 12 positions agree with TRBD2. This CDR3 contains 21 residues. The V gene end was trimmed by 5 bases and the J gene end by 3 bases; junction bases not matched to a gene: 20. Per germline, CDR1 KGHDR and CDR2 SFDVKD. The CDR3: CATSAPQGGALAGGPTDTQYF. The DNA of the CDR3 is TGTGCCACCAGTGCTCCTCAGGGGGGGGCTCTAGCGGGAGGGCCAACAGATACGCAGTATTTT.

The chain recombines TRBV7-3 with TRBJ2-1, with D perhaps TRBD2 (5 bases). Between the trimmed V and J ends, which lost 0 bases and 12 bases, there was a span of 12 bases. Germline lookup yields CDR1 SGHTA and CDR2 FQGTGA. This CDR3 spans 13 amino acids. The CDR3, as DNA: TGTGCCAGCAGCTTAACAGGTAGCGAGGGGCAGTTCTTC. Amino acid sequence: CASSLTGSEGQFF. Supplemented by reference TRBV7-3 and TRBJ2-1, the full variable domain reads GAGVSQTPSNKVTEKGKYVELRCDPISGHTALYWYRQSLGQGPEFLIYFQGTGAADDSGLPNDRFFAVRPEGSVSTLKIQRTERGDSAVYLCASSLTGSEGQFFGPGTRLTVL.

This rearrangement joins TRBV5-4 to TRBJ2-5, with D possibly being TRBD2 (5 bases). The CDR3 runs 13 residues. V lost 2 bases and J 5 bases, leaving 10 bases between the germline ends. CDR1 and CDR2 (germline): SGHNT, YYREEE (reference sequence). CDR3 nucleotides: TGTGCCAGCAGCTTAACTAGTCAGGAGACCCAGTACTTC. Translation gives CASSLTSQETQYF.

The rearrangement uses TRBV2 and TRBJ1-2; TRBD1 might be the D (6 bases). The CDR3 covers 13 residues. Germline CDR1 and CDR2: SNHLY and FYNNEI. V was cut by 7 bases and J by 6 bases, with 15 bases left in between. The CDR3 DNA follows: TGTGCCAGCACGACAGGATTAAGGGATGGCTACACCTTC. As protein: CASTTGLRDGYTF.

V gene TRBV19 combines with J gene TRBJ2-3; possible D gene TRBD2, 5 bases. CDR1 and CDR2 from the germline V gene are LNHDA and SQIVND (reference sequence). Trimming pared 4 bases from V and 4 bases from J, leaving 12 bases between. The CDR3 length is 14 residues. The CDR3 protein is CASSKRLEADTQYF. Here the CDR3 DNA reads TGTGCCAGTAGTAAGCGGTTAGAAGCAGATACGCAGTATTTT.

The rearrangement uses TRBV6-5 and TRBJ2-7, with TRBD1 matching 9 bases. The junction had 7 bases not matched to a gene; V was cut back by 8 bases and J by 5 bases. The CDR3 totals 13 residues. Germline V lookup: CDR1 MNHEY, CDR2 SVGAGI. The CDR3 DNA reads TGTGCCAGCGCGGGACAGGGAGGCCACGAGCAGTACTTC. Translated, it gives CASAGQGGHEQYF.

The rearrangement uses TRBV12-3 or TRBV12-4 and TRBJ2-1; D gene uncertain. V lost 5 bases, J lost 10 bases, and 9 bases lay in between. CDR3 length: 11 residues. The CDR3 DNA sequence: TGTGCCAGCAGTCAAACAGCCGAGCAGTTCTTC. Translating it yields CASSQTAEQFF.

J is TRBJ2-5 and V is TRBV9, with TRBD2 as a possible D gene (5 bases). In germline, CDR1 is SGDLS, CDR2 YYNGEE. V lost 5 bases, J lost 1 base, and 12 bases lay in between. The CDR3 totals 14 residues. CDR3 loop: CASSAAAGQETQYF. DNA for the CDR3: TGTGCCAGCAGTGCCGCGGCGGGCCAAGAGACCCAGTACTTC.

The V and J genes are TRBV10-3 and TRBJ2-7; 9 bases match TRBD1. Looked up from germline, CDR1 is ENHRY and CDR2 is SYGVKD. V was clipped by 6 bases and J by 5 bases; unmatched bases: 5. The CDR3 sequence is 13 residues long. In DNA form, the CDR3 reads TGTGCCATCAGCAGACAGGGGGGGGACGAGCAGTACTTC. It encodes CAISRQGGDEQYF.

CDR3 DNA: TGTGCCACCAGTGTTCAGCGGGAGACCTACAATGAGCAGTTCTTC. Amino acid sequence: CATSVQRETYNEQFF. This chain connects TRBV24-1 to TRBJ2-1; 8 nucleotides match TRBD2. The CDR3 is 15 amino acids. The germline V gene encodes CDR1 KGHDR and CDR2 SFDVKD. The junction had 4 bases not matched to a gene; V was cut back by 5 bases and J by 2 bases.

The V gene is TRBV28, the J gene TRBJ2-5, with D possibly being TRBD1 (5 bases). CDR1 is MDHEN and CDR2 is SYDVKM in the germline V gene. V lost 3 bases and J lost 0, with 20 bases in between. The CDR3 is made up of 18 amino acids. CDR3 sequence: CASSFGIQGAQYQETQYF. CDR3 in DNA: TGTGCCAGCAGTTTTGGAATCCAAGGGGCACAGTACCAAGAGACCCAGTACTTC. Drawing the rest from reference TRBV28 and TRBJ2-5, the complete variable domain is DVKVTQSSRYLVKRTGEKVFLECVQDMDHENMFWYRQDPGLGLRLIYFSYDVKMKEKGDIPEGYSVSREKKERFSLILESASTNQTSMYLCASSFGIQGAQYQETQYFGPGTRLLVL.

The J gene is TRBJ2-7, the V gene TRBV19; 9 nucleotides agree with TRBD1. Germline lookup yields CDR1 LNHDA and CDR2 SQIVND (reference sequence). CDR3 length: 13 amino acids. Unmatched junction bases numbered 4, after V lost 7 bases and J lost 3 bases. The DNA of the CDR3 is TGTGCCAGTACCGCGACAGGGGGCTACGAGCAGTACTTC. It encodes CASTATGGYEQYF.

This chain links TRBV5-5 with TRBJ2-5; the match to TRBD1 covers 7 bases. V gave up 4 bases and J gave up 5 bases; unmatched junction bases: 5. The CDR3 consists of 13 residues. Germline V gene sequence: CDR1 SGHKS, CDR2 YYEKEE (reference sequence). The CDR3 bases are TGTGCCAGCAGCAGGGACAGCTCGGAGACCCAGTACTTC. This codes for CASSRDSSETQYF.

The V gene is TRBV18, the J gene TRBJ2-2; a weak D match, TRBD1 (5 bases). The length of the CDR3 is 17 residues. V lost 0 bases, J lost 0 bases, and 11 bases lay in between. CDR1 and CDR2 from the germline V gene are KGHSH and LQKENI. The CDR3 region has the DNA TGTGCCAGCTCACCACCGACAGCTTGGACGAACACCGGGGAGCTGTTTTTT. Translating it yields CASSPPTAWTNTGELFF. Supplemented by reference TRBV18 and TRBJ2-2, the full variable domain reads NAGVMQNPRHLVRRRGQEARLRCSPMKGHSHVYWYRQLPEEGLKFMVYLQKENIIDESGMPKERFSAEFPKEGPSILRIQQVVRGDSAAYFCASSPPTAWTNTGELFFGEGSRLTVL.

This clone was picked up a small number of times. The chain joins TRBV19 to TRBJ2-2, with 9 bases identical to TRBD1. This CDR3 is built from 15 residues. Germline CDR1 reads LNHDA; CDR2 reads SQIVND (reference sequence). With V trimmed by 6 bases and J by 3 bases, 5 bases remained unmatched. CDR3 DNA: TGTGCCAGTAGCCCACAGGGGGCCGACACCGGGGAGCTGTTTTTT. It codes for CASSPQGADTGELFF.

This rearrangement joins TRBV5-4 to TRBJ1-2, with 9 bases aligning to TRBD1. Germline-derived CDR1 and CDR2 are SGHNT and YYREEE (reference sequence). Trimming cost V 3 bases and J 7 bases; bases outside gene matches: 10. The CDR3 runs 15 residues. This CDR3 is CASSYNPGQGLGYTF. Written as DNA, the CDR3 is TGTGCCAGCAGCTACAATCCGGGACAGGGCCTTGGCTACACCTTC.

This clone was recorded once. The chain combines TRBV28 with TRBJ2-1; 9 nucleotides align to TRBD2. Germline V CDR1 and CDR2: MDHEN, SYDVKM. This CDR3 region has 16 residues. The V and J ends lost 4 bases and 7 bases, in that order; junction bases with no gene match: 11. CDR3 sequence: CASSSRPGLARNEQFF. CDR3 DNA: TGTGCCAGCAGTTCTCGGCCGGGACTAGCAAGGAATGAGCAGTTCTTC.